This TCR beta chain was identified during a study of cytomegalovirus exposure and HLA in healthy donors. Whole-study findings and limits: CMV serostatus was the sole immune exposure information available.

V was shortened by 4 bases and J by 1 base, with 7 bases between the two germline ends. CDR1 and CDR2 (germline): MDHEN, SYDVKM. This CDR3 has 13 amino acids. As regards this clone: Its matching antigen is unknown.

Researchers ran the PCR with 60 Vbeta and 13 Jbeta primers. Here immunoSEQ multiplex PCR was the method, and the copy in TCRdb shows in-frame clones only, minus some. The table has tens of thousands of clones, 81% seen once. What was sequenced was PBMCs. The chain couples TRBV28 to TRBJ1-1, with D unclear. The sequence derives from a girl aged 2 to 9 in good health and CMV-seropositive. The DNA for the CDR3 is TGTGCCAGCAGTTCTTACAGGAACACTGAAGCTTTCTTT. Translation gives CASSSYRNTEAFF.